The T cell receptor (beta chain) under discussion was sequenced for a study of control samples from healthy donors and cancer patients. Profiled with immunoSEQ multiplex PCR; TCRdb holds only in-frame clones, not every one. The sample has under 200,000 clones, and its top ten clones hold roughly 2%. Per germline, CDR1 GTSNPN and CDR2 SVGIG (reference sequence). The V gene end was trimmed by 5 bases and the J gene end by 9 bases; junction bases not matched to a gene: 6. This CDR3 has 13 residues. The V call is TRBV30, the J call TRBJ2-2, with 10 bases lining up with TRBD1. The material sequenced was blood. The TCR was taken from a woman in her 30s in good health. The chain's CDR3 is CAWGGTGVRELFF. The CDR3 DNA reads TGTGCCTGGGGCGGGACAGGGGTAAGGGAGCTGTTTTTT.